A selection of T cell receptor beta chains follows, all from one sample in a study of glioma-infiltrating T cells. TCRdb used MiXCR to reprocess the multiplex PCR reads, holding one entry per CDR3 protein. The sample consists of around 390,000 distinct CDR3 sequences, roughly two fifths of them appearing once. Sequences were obtained from glioma tissue, nonneoplastic brain tissue, or PBMCs (not recorded which). The receptors were sampled from a human donor with low-grade glioma or glioblastoma, undergoing nonglioma brain surgery, or in good health (not recorded which). Each CDR3 is given with its conserved first and last residue. D genes are given only for firm matches. Clone size is given for some rows only: seen once, a few or many times, or a class if the clone is expanded.

j_gene | d_gene | v_gene | abundance | CDR3aa | CDR3nt
TRBJ2-1 | - | TRBV7-9 | - | CASSFQVGPSHNEQFF | TGTGCCAGCAGCTTCCAAGTCGGACCATCCCACAATGAGCAGTTCTTC
TRBJ1-1 | - | TRBV2 | - | CASSGRDVNTEAFF | TGTGCCAGCAGTGGTCGGGACGTCAACACTGAAGCTTTCTTT
TRBJ1-2 | TRBD1 | TRBV2 | - | CASSRQGGYTF | TGTGCCAGCAGCCGACAGGGAGGCTACACCTTC
TRBJ1-1 | - | TRBV10-3 | few | CAISENTEAFF | TGTGCCATCAGTGAGAATACTGAAGCTTTCTTT
TRBJ1-1 | - | TRBV20-1 | many | CSARVVAGTTEAFF | TGCAGTGCTAGGGTGGTCGCGGGAACCACTGAAGCTTTCTTT
TRBJ2-1 | TRBD2 | TRBV7-8 | - | CASSPNLKTSGRHNEQFF | TGTGCCAGCAGCCCTAATCTTAAGACGAGCGGGAGACACAATGAGCAGTTCTTC
TRBJ1-1 | - | TRBV10-3 | many | CAISADTEAFF | TGTGCCATCAGTGCGGACACTGAAGCTTTCTTT
TRBJ1-5 | - | TRBV7-2 | - | CASSHGQINQPQHF | TGTGCCAGCAGCCACGGACAGATCAATCAGCCCCAGCATTTT
TRBJ2-5 | - | TRBV6-1 | many | CAVRQAPQETQYF | TGTGCCGTCCGACAAGCCCCCCAAGAGACCCAGTACTTC
TRBJ2-1 | - | TRBV7-9 | - | CASSVVGGTYNEQFF | TGTGCCAGCAGCGTAGTAGGAGGAACCTACAATGAGCAGTTCTTC
TRBJ2-3 | TRBD2 | TRBV20-1 | - | CSARDRLAGRTDTQYF | TGCAGTGCTAGAGACAGGCTAGCGGGAAGAACAGATACGCAGTATTTT
TRBJ1-5 | - | TRBV6-6 | few | CASSYGSGNSNQPQHF | TGTGCCAGCAGTTACGGTTCGGGGAATAGCAATCAGCCCCAGCATTTT
TRBJ2-1 | TRBD1 | TRBV28 | - | CASSTREQGASYNEQFF | TGTGCCAGCAGTACGCGGGAACAGGGGGCGTCCTACAATGAGCAGTTCTTC
TRBJ2-1 | - | TRBV28 | - | CASSSRDPSSYNEQFF | TGTGCCAGCAGTTCACGAGACCCGAGCTCCTACAATGAGCAGTTCTTC
TRBJ2-3 | - | TRBV12-3/TRBV12-4 | - | CASIRTVLASTDTQYF | TGTGCCAGCATCAGGACAGTTCTAGCTAGCACAGATACGCAGTATTTT
TRBJ2-1 | TRBD2 | TRBV6-6 | once | CASSPQGLVVDNEQFF | TGTGCCAGCAGTCCCCAGGGACTAGTGGTCGACAATGAGCAGTTCTTC
TRBJ1-1 | TRBD1 | TRBV7-2 | - | CASSFSGQLNTEAFF | TGTGCCAGCAGCTTTTCGGGACAGCTGAACACTGAAGCTTTCTTT
TRBJ2-7 | TRBD1 | TRBV4-1 | - | CASSHGWTGGIKAYEQYF | TGCGCCAGCAGCCACGGTTGGACAGGGGGCATTAAGGCCTACGAGCAGTACTTC
TRBJ2-7 | - | TRBV15 | many | CATSRDRGTSYEQYF | TGTGCCACCAGCAGAGATCGGGGAACCTCCTACGAGCAGTACTTC
TRBJ2-1 | TRBD1 | TRBV20-1 | - | CSASRDRDAYNEQFF | TGCAGTGCTAGCCGGGACAGGGATGCCTACAATGAGCAGTTCTTC
TRBJ1-3 | - | TRBV3-1 | - | CASSPEAFSGNTIYF | TGTGCCAGCAGCCCAGAGGCCTTCTCTGGAAACACCATATATTTT
TRBJ2-5 | TRBD1 | TRBV19 | few | CASSPWTGGEETQYF | TGTGCCAGTAGTCCATGGACAGGGGGCGAGGAGACCCAGTACTTC
TRBJ2-3 | TRBD1 | TRBV27 | - | CASSLEGQGTRPSSTDTQYF | TGTGCCAGCAGTTTAGAAGGACAGGGGACTCGACCTTCTAGCACAGATACGCAGTATTTT
TRBJ1-6 | - | TRBV28 | - | CASTGRNSPLHF | TGTGCCAGCACCGGGAGGAATTCACCCCTCCACTTT
TRBJ2-7 | TRBD2 | TRBV20-1 | - | CSARASGSSYEQYF | TGCAGTGCTAGGGCTAGCGGGAGCTCCTACGAGCAGTACTTC
TRBJ2-1 | TRBD1 | TRBV27 | many | CASSWTGYNEQFF | TGTGCCAGCAGCTGGACAGGGTACAATGAGCAGTTCTTC
TRBJ2-3 | - | TRBV6-2/TRBV6-3 | many | CASGPRGSGTDTQYF | TGTGCCAGCGGCCCTCGTGGTAGCGGCACAGATACGCAGTATTTT
TRBJ2-5 | - | TRBV15 | few | CATSRDRAAPYQETQYF | TGTGCCACCAGCAGAGATAGGGCAGCCCCTTACCAAGAGACCCAGTACTTC
TRBJ2-3 | - | TRBV5-1 | - | CASSLGPQATQYF | TGCGCCAGCAGCTTGGGACCTCAAGCGACGCAGTATTTT
TRBJ2-3 | - | TRBV7-9 | once | CASSLVVGPDTQYF | TGTGCCAGCAGCTTAGTGGTTGGCCCGGATACGCAGTATTTT
TRBJ1-5 | - | TRBV15 | many | CATSRADSNQPQHF | TGTGCCACCAGCAGAGCCGATAGCAATCAGCCCCAGCATTTT
TRBJ2-1 | - | TRBV28 | - | CASSRTGKIAYEQFF | TGTGCCAGCAGTAGAACTGGGAAAATAGCCTACGAGCAGTTCTTC
TRBJ2-3 | TRBD2 | TRBV10-3 | few | CATGTSVSTDTQYF | TGTGCCACCGGGACTAGCGTTAGCACAGATACGCAGTATTTT
TRBJ2-1 | TRBD2 | TRBV27 | many | CATRTSGRLNEQFF | TGTGCCACCCGGACTAGCGGGAGATTAAATGAGCAGTTCTTC
TRBJ1-6 | TRBD1 | TRBV28 | - | CASSPKTGQGSSPLHF | TGTGCCAGCAGTCCCAAAACAGGACAGGGCAGTTCACCCCTCCACTTT
TRBJ2-7 | - | TRBV27 | many | CASRTYGGTYEQYF | TGTGCCAGCAGGACCTATGGCGGAACCTACGAGCAGTACTTC
TRBJ2-5 | - | TRBV10-3 | - | CAISKDLETQYF | TGTGCCATCAGTAAAGACCTAGAGACCCAGTACTTC
TRBJ2-3 | - | TRBV4-1 | few | CASSQDRGVTQYF | TGCGCCAGCAGCCAAGATCGGGGAGTTACGCAGTATTTT
TRBJ1-1 | TRBD1 | TRBV28 | - | CASSSRTGGLVTEAFF | TGTGCCAGCAGTTCTCGGACAGGGGGCTTGGTTACTGAAGCTTTCTTT
TRBJ2-2 | TRBD1 | TRBV27 | few | CASSLWQGALAGELFF | TGTGCCAGCAGTTTGTGGCAGGGGGCTTTGGCCGGGGAGCTGTTTTTT
TRBJ2-1 | - | TRBV20-1 | few | CSARDGGYISDEQFF | TGCAGTGCTAGAGATGGGGGGTATATTAGCGATGAGCAGTTCTTC
TRBJ2-1 | TRBD2 | TRBV28 | - | CASSLHLAGDYSEQFF | TGTGCCAGCAGTCTCCATCTAGCGGGAGACTACAGTGAGCAGTTCTTC
TRBJ2-3 | - | TRBV29-1 | once | CSVAGEDTQYF | TGCAGTGTTGCTGGGGAAGATACGCAGTATTTT
TRBJ2-7 | - | TRBV6-2/TRBV6-3 | few | CASRRWEEQYF | TGTGCCAGCCGGAGGTGGGAGGAGCAGTACTTC
TRBJ1-5 | - | TRBV6-1 | - | CASSFGDSRNQPQHF | TGTGCCAGCAGTTTCGGGGACTCCAGAAATCAGCCCCAGCATTTT
TRBJ1-3 | - | TRBV4-3 | - | CASSQASRGYPGNTIYF | TGCGCCAGCAGCCAGGCCTCGAGAGGGTATCCTGGAAACACCATATATTTT
TRBJ1-4 | TRBD1 | TRBV20-1 | - | CSAIPGTGPGKLFF | TGCAGTGCTATCCCCGGGACAGGGCCCGGAAAACTGTTTTTT
TRBJ2-1 | - | TRBV20-1 | many | CSAAPNSYNEQFF | TGCAGTGCTGCGCCAAACTCCTACAATGAGCAGTTCTTC
TRBJ1-2 | - | TRBV28 | - | CASSIVSGRTLNYGYTF | TGTGCCAGCAGTATAGTGTCGGGACGGACCCTTAACTATGGCTACACCTTC
TRBJ1-2 | - | TRBV6-1 | many | CASSPRQASNYGYTF | TGTGCCAGCAGCCCTAGACAGGCCTCTAACTATGGCTACACCTTC
TRBJ2-7 | - | TRBV15 | many | CATSRDMTNYEQYF | TGTGCCACCAGCAGAGATATGACGAACTACGAGCAGTACTTC
TRBJ1-2 | TRBD1 | TRBV20-1 | - | CSAIMTGGHDGYTF | TGCAGTGCTATCATGACAGGGGGCCATGATGGCTACACCTTC
TRBJ1-5 | - | TRBV10-3 | - | CAISDGVSNQPQHF | TGTGCCATCAGTGATGGGGTCAGCAATCAGCCCCAGCATTTT
TRBJ2-1 | TRBD1 | TRBV5-6 | - | CASSFKGADEQFF | TGTGCCAGCAGCTTCAAGGGGGCGGATGAGCAGTTCTTC
TRBJ1-5 | TRBD1 | TRBV2 | few | CASTYTGTDYSNQPQHF | TGTGCCAGCACTTATACCGGGACAGATTATAGCAATCAGCCCCAGCATTTT
TRBJ1-1 | - | TRBV18 | - | CASSPRTAGEGTEAFF | TGTGCCAGCTCACCAAGGACTGCCGGAGAGGGCACTGAAGCTTTCTTT
TRBJ2-7 | - | TRBV19 | - | CASRDSSGAYEQYF | TGTGCCAGTAGGGACAGTTCAGGAGCCTACGAGCAGTACTTC
TRBJ1-2 | TRBD1 | TRBV4-1 | few | CASSHGALTGIYGYTF | TGCGCCAGCAGCCACGGAGCCCTGACAGGGATCTATGGCTACACCTTC
TRBJ1-1 | TRBD1 | TRBV19 | few | CASSLGQAFNTEAFF | TGTGCCAGTAGTCTCGGACAGGCTTTTAACACTGAAGCTTTCTTT
TRBJ2-1 | TRBD2 | TRBV27 | many | CASSRGGGHEQFF | TGTGCCAGCAGCCGGGGGGGGGGTCATGAGCAGTTCTTC